This passage covers 25 T cell receptor beta chains from one sample sequenced in a study of Graves' ophthalmopathy and Graves' hyperthyroidism. From RNA, the CDR3 regions of TCR beta chains were amplified and sequenced. The authors performed first-round RT-PCR with HTBI primers and then a second-round multiplex PCR. TCRdb re-called the multiplex PCR reads with MiXCR, one entry per CDR3 protein. This sample carries 40,000 to 45,000 distinct CDR3 sequences, over 40% of them seen once, and the ten largest clones take around 20%. Source material: peripheral blood. The source is an adult man with Graves' ophthalmopathy.

The chain couples TRBV14 to TRBJ2-6; no definite D call. From germline, CDR1 is SGHDN and CDR2 FVKESK. V was shortened by 0 bases and J by 5 bases, with 5 bases between the two germline ends. The CDR3 has 14 amino acids. The CDR3: CASSQDIWANVLTF. The CDR3 DNA follows: TGTGCCAGCAGCCAAGATATATGGGCCAACGTCCTGACTTTC. Variable domain in full (rest from reference TRBV14 and TRBJ2-6): EAGVTQFPSHSVIEKGQTVTLRCDPISGHDNLYWYRRVMGKEIKFLLHFVKESKQDESGMPNNRFLAERTGGTYSTLKVQPAELEDSGVYFCASSQDIWANVLTFGAGSRLTVL.

This clonotype was recorded a few times. The CDR3 bases are TGCAGTGCTAGAGAGGGCGGCTACGAGCAGTACTTC. This encodes CSAREGGYEQYF. V is TRBV20-1 and J is TRBJ2-7, with D unclear. The CDR3 has 12 amino acids. Deletions cut 0 bases from V and 3 bases from J, with 6 bases between. Germline V CDR1 and CDR2: DFQATT, SNEGSKA (reference sequence).

As for this clonotype: It may be a read error: a sequence one base away is much more abundant. The V call is TRBV20-1, the J call TRBJ2-7; 8 nucleotides match TRBD1. The CDR3 runs to 18 residues. CDR1 DFQATT and CDR2 SNEGSKA come from the germline V gene (reference sequence). The CDR3: CSAGDRPRGPGNSYEQYF. The CDR3 DNA sequence: TGCAGTGCTGGAGATAGACCCAGGGGGCCCGGGAACTCCTACGAGCAGTACTTC.

This clonotype was detected ten times or more. V usage is TRBV12-3 or TRBV12-4 and J usage is TRBJ1-3; possible D gene TRBD1, 5 bases. The CDR3 extends over 16 amino acids. The germline V and J ends were trimmed by 6 bases and 4 bases, with 19 bases remaining between them. The CDR3 DNA reads TGTGCCAGCAGACCCTCAGCCGCAGGGACCGGAAACACCATATATTTT. It specifies CASRPSAAGTGNTIYF.

Points on this clonotype: This may arise from a read error, as a much more abundant clone is one base away. The V call is TRBV7-9, the J call TRBJ2-5, with TRBD2 matching 7 bases. Germline CDR1 SEHNR, CDR2 FQNEAQ (reference sequence). The V gene end was trimmed by 3 bases and the J gene end by 4 bases; junction bases not matched to a gene: 8. The CDR3 is made up of 15 amino acids. The CDR3 DNA reads as TGTGCCAGCAGCTTTGGGGGGGGGAGTCGAGAGACCCAGTACTTC. This gives the protein CASSFGGGSRETQYF.

This clonotype was seen at least ten times. The chain employs TRBV6-1 and TRBJ2-7; the D gene is possibly TRBD1 (5 bases). The CDR3 consists of 13 residues. V was shortened by 9 bases and J by 3 bases, with 15 bases between the two germline ends. Germline CDR1 MNHNS, CDR2 SASEGT. The chain's CDR3 is CASSPTGYYEQYV. The CDR3, as DNA: TGTGCCAGTTCTCCTACAGGCTACTACGAGCAGTACGTC.

This clonotype was seen at least ten times. V and J are TRBV5-1 and TRBJ2-3; D is unclear. Per germline, CDR1 SGHRS and CDR2 YFSETQ. The CDR3 sequence is 13 residues long. Trimming took off 2 bases at V and 4 bases at J, with 8 bases between the two ends. The CDR3 DNA reads TGCGCCAGCAGCTTATCCTGGGCAGATACGCAGTATTTT. Translation gives CASSLSWADTQYF.

The rearrangement joins TRBV5-1 to TRBJ2-1, with a tentative D call TRBD2 (6 bases). This CDR3 region has 15 residues. From germline, CDR1 is SGHRS and CDR2 YFSETQ. The CDR3 bases are TGCGCTAGCGGTCTCTTGGGCGACTCCTACAATGAGCAGTTCTTC. Translation gives CASGLLGDSYNEQFF.

The J gene is TRBJ2-3, the V gene TRBV9; 8 nucleotides agree with TRBD1. From germline, CDR1 is SGDLS and CDR2 YYNGEE. Losses at the gene ends were 0 bases for V and 11 bases for J; bases not matched to a gene: 11. This CDR3 contains 15 residues. CDR3 loop: CASSVGQGNYNEQYF. CDR3 DNA: TGTGCCAGCAGCGTAGGACAGGGGAACTACAATGAGCAGTATTTT.

The rearrangement links TRBV20-1 to TRBJ2-2; 11 bases line up with TRBD2. V trimming: 6 bases; J trimming: 3 bases; junction bases outside the gene matches: 3. This CDR3 is built from 14 residues. The germline V gene has CDR1 DFQATT and CDR2 SNEGSKA (reference sequence). CDR3 amino acids: CSAQLAGDTGELFF. The CDR3 DNA sequence: TGCAGTGCCCAACTAGCGGGAGACACCGGGGAGCTGTTTTTT.

This clonotype is categorized as medium-sized. This chain uses TRBV7-3 with TRBJ2-1; D is ambiguous. The CDR3 consists of 13 residues. The ends were cut back, 2 bases at V and 13 bases at J, with 15 bases in the middle. Per germline, CDR1 SGHTA and CDR2 FQGTGA. In nucleotides, the CDR3 is TGTGCCAGCAGCTTAGGCTCGTTGGCAGGACAGTTCTTC. Amino acids: CASSLGSLAGQFF.

The sample holds many counts of this clonotype. One end of the junction is discordant with germline, which a read error may explain. V is TRBV12-3 or TRBV12-4 and J is TRBJ2-3, with D possibly being TRBD1 (7 bases). The CDR3 sequence is 15 residues long. The CDR3 sequence: CASSKLQGGTDAQYF. Here the CDR3 DNA reads TGTGCCAGCAGCAAGCTCCAGGGGGGCACAGATGCGCAGTATTTT.

The sample holds many counts of this clonotype. The chain couples TRBV4-1 to TRBJ2-1, with D unresolved. This CDR3 is 16 amino acids long. The ends were cut back, 0 bases at V and 5 bases at J, with 14 bases in the middle. Germline V gene data show CDR1 as MGHRA and CDR2 as YSYEKL. In DNA, the CDR3 is TGCGCCAGCAGCCAAGATCGGGTCATGGGAAACAATGAGCAGTTCTTC. This gives the protein CASSQDRVMGNNEQFF.

About this clonotype: A much larger clonotype is one base distant, so this may be a read error. The chain carries TRBV3-1 and TRBJ2-7, with D unclear. CDR3 length: 15 residues. Germline V lookup: CDR1 LGHDT, CDR2 YNNKEL (reference sequence). CDR3: CAGSPGFGSSYEQYF. The CDR3 nucleotides read TGTGCCGGCAGTCCTGGTTTCGGAAGCTCCTACGAGCAGTACTTC.

The J gene is TRBJ2-1, the V gene TRBV20-1, with no clear D. The CDR3 has 12 residues. Germline CDR1 reads DFQATT; CDR2 reads SNEGSKA (reference sequence). V was pared by 3 bases and J by 8 bases, with 11 bases between. The CDR3 region is CSASGPLDEQFF. For the CDR3, the DNA is TGCAGTGCTAGCGGACCTTTGGATGAGCAGTTCTTC.

In this sample, this clonotype turned up many times. V is TRBV5-8 and J is TRBJ2-1; D ambiguous. Germline CDR1 SGHTS, CDR2 YDEGEE. CDR3 length: 11 residues. The V gene lost 6 bases and the J gene lost 7 bases, with 8 bases spanning the gap. In DNA form, the CDR3 reads TGTGCCAGCACCTTAAAGAATGAGCAGTTCTTC. The encoded protein is CASTLKNEQFF. The complete variable domain, with remaining parts taken from reference TRBV5-8 and TRBJ2-1, reads EAGVTQSPTHLIKTRGQQATLRCSPISGHTSVYWYQQALGLGLQFLLWYDEGEERNRGNFPPRFSGRQFPNYSSELNVNALELEDSALYLCASTLKNEQFFGPGTRLTVL.

Sample share makes this clonotype medium-sized (0.01 to 0.1%). The gene calls are TRBV9 and TRBJ2-1; 9 bases line up with TRBD2. Unmatched junction bases numbered 10, after V lost 0 bases and J lost 3 bases. The CDR3 has 18 residues. CDR1 and CDR2 from the germline V gene are SGDLS and YYNGEE. CDR3 loop: CASSVAGTSFGVYNEQFF. In DNA form, the CDR3 reads TGTGCCAGCAGCGTAGCCGGGACTAGCTTTGGCGTCTACAATGAGCAGTTCTTC.

This chain joins TRBV12-3 or TRBV12-4 and TRBJ1-5; 8 bases are a match to TRBD1. The V segment lost 2 bases and the J segment 14 bases; nucleotides outside the gene matches: 8. The CDR3 runs 13 residues. CDR3 sequence reads: CASSLTPDRAEHF. CDR3 DNA: TGTGCCAGCAGTTTAACCCCGGACAGGGCCGAGCATTTT.

Ten or more counts support this clonotype. The chain uses TRBV3-1 and TRBJ2-3; D remains ambiguous. The length of the CDR3 is 15 residues. V lost 2 bases, J lost 0 bases, and 9 bases lay in between. Germline V gene lookup returns CDR1 LGHDT and CDR2 YNNKEL (reference sequence). The CDR3 DNA is TGTGCCAGCAGCCAAATCAGATCTAGCACAGATACGCAGTATTTT. Translated: CASSQIRSSTDTQYF.

This clonotype is deemed medium-sized. The chain is built from TRBV2 and TRBJ2-7; 9 nucleotides agree with TRBD1. This CDR3 has 15 amino acids. The V gene's germline CDR1 is SNHLY and CDR2 FYNNEI. J was trimmed by 5 bases and V by 3 bases; bases with no gene match: 8. CDR3 sequence reads: CASSELGQGMNEQYF. DNA of the CDR3: TGTGCCAGCAGTGAGTTGGGACAGGGTATGAACGAGCAGTACTTC.

As to this clonotype: No conserved phenylalanine or tryptophan ends this CDR3, so it is likely a read error. The chain links TRBV5-1 to TRBJ1-6; D gene unclear. Looked up from germline, CDR1 is SGHRS and CDR2 is YFSETQ. The CDR3 length is 13 residues. Trimming left V 0 bases short and J 5 bases short, with 3 bases between. CDR3 in amino acids: CASSLGDNSPLHS. The CDR3 bases are TGCGCCAGCAGCTTGGGGGATAATTCACCCCTCCACTCT.

As to this clonotype: The junction departs from the called germline gene at one end, perhaps through a read error. This chain connects TRBV19 to TRBJ1-1; the D gene is possibly TRBD1 (6 bases). This CDR3 is 14 amino acids long. CDR1 is LNHDA and CDR2 is SQIVND in the germline V gene (reference sequence). The CDR3 region is CASSKTGQTTEASF. In DNA form, the CDR3 reads TGTGCCAGTAGTAAAACAGGACAGACTACTGAAGCTTCCTTT.

This clonotype was observed many times. CDR3 amino acids: CASSSVAGAGGELFF. The DNA of the CDR3 is TGTGCCAGCAGCTCGGTAGCGGGAGCGGGCGGGGAGCTGTTTTTT. The rearrangement joins TRBV7-3 to TRBJ2-2; 9 bases match TRBD2. This CDR3 has 15 amino acids. CDR1 is SGHTA and CDR2 is FQGTGA in the germline V gene. The ends lost 4 bases at V and 7 bases at J; junction bases unmatched: 7.

Details on this clonotype: The germline gene is not matched at one end of the junction; a read error may be the cause. The rearrangement links TRBV7-9 to TRBJ1-1; D call uncertain. The length of the CDR3 is 15 residues. CDR1 SEHNR and CDR2 FQNEAQ come from the germline V gene (reference sequence). CDR3 amino acids: CASSLASHRKPEASF. In DNA form, the CDR3 reads TGTGCCAGCAGCTTAGCCAGCCATCGAAAACCTGAAGCCTCCTTT.

This clonotype was seen repeatedly, ten times or more. The V call is TRBV3-1, the J call TRBJ1-6, with a possible D match to TRBD1 (5 bases). Trimming took 1 base from V and 0 from J, leaving 13 bases between them. The CDR3 is 18 amino acids. The germline CDR1 and CDR2 sequences are LGHDT and YNNKEL (reference sequence). CDR3 DNA sequence: TGTGCCAGCAGCCAAGGTTGGGGCCCGAGCTCCTATAATTCACCCCTCCACTTT. Its protein product is CASSQGWGPSSYNSPLHF. Supplemented by reference TRBV3-1 and TRBJ1-6, the full variable domain reads DTAVSQTPKYLVTQMGNDKSIKCEQNLGHDTMYWYKQDSKKFLKIMFSYNNKELIINETVPNRFSPKSPDKAHLNLHINSLELGDSAVYFCASSQGWGPSSYNSPLHFGNGTRLTVT.